Listed below are T cell receptor beta chains from one sample, sequenced in a study of cytomegalovirus exposure and HLA in healthy donors. TCRdb's table, derived via immunoSEQ multiplex PCR, lists solely in-frame clones and lacks some. The data show 110,000 to 150,000 clones, approximately 80% seen once. The material sequenced was PBMCs. The receptors were gathered from a female donor in good health and CMV-seronegative. The CDR3 runs from the conserved cysteine through the conserved F or W. Each record gives: D gene, clone size, V gene, J gene, CDR3 DNA, CDR3 protein. D genes are given only for firm matches. Rows give clone size only sometimes, using once, few, many, or a class for an expanded clone.

TRBD1	few	TRBV10-2	TRBJ1-4	TGCGCCAGCAGCTTATTGGGACAGGCGGAGGGGATGAGAGTGTTTTTT	CASSLLGQAEGMRVFF
NA	few	TRBV10-3	TRBJ1-1	TGTGCCATCAGTGAGTCAAGCTACACTGAAGCTTTCTTT	CAISESSYTEAFF
TRBD2	NA	TRBV13	TRBJ2-1	TGTGCCAGCAGCCCACGGGGTAGCGGGGGGCCCAAGAGCTCCTACAATGAGCAGTTCTTC	CASSPRGSGGPKSSYNEQFF
NA	NA	TRBV30	TRBJ1-1	TGTGCCTGCAAAAATCAACAGGGTGAGAGGGGGAACACTGAAGCTTTCTTT	CACKNQQGERGNTEAFF
TRBD1	few	TRBV4-1	TRBJ1-5	TGCGCCAGCAGCCAAGAGCCCGGGACAGGGCAGCCCCAGCATTTT	CASSQEPGTGQPQHF
NA	once	TRBV7-8	TRBJ1-1	TGTGCCAGCAGCTTCAGTCTGGCCATGAACACTGAAGCTTTCTTT	CASSFSLAMNTEAFF
TRBD1	NA	TRBV27	TRBJ1-2	TGTGCCAGCAGCCCTAACAGGGGGGGGCGGGGCTACACCTTC	CASSPNRGGRGYTF
NA	NA	TRBV5-4	TRBJ2-5	TGTGCCAGCAGAATGACAGGGACTCAAGAGACCCAGTACTTC	CASRMTGTQETQYF
NA	NA	TRBV7-8	TRBJ1-6	TGTGCCAGCAGCCGCACGGGGGGCCAGGGCTCACCCCTCCACTTT	CASSRTGGQGSPLHF
TRBD1	NA	TRBV6-1	TRBJ1-6	TGTGCCAGCAGGCGTACAGGGGACAATTCACCCCTCCACTTT	CASRRTGDNSPLHF
TRBD1	NA	TRBV29-1	TRBJ1-2	TGCAGCGTGGGACAGGGGGTCGGCTACACCTTC	CSVGQGVGYTF
NA	NA	TRBV5-1	TRBJ2-7	TGCGCCAGCAGCCCGTCGACAGGAGCAACCTCCTACGAGCAGTACTTC	CASSPSTGATSYEQYF
TRBD1	once	TRBV6-5	TRBJ2-3	TGTGCCAGCAGTTCCCGGGACAGCAGCACAGATACGCAGTATTTT	CASSSRDSSTDTQYF
NA	once	TRBV19	TRBJ2-1	TGTGCCAGTAGTATTAAAGGAGAACAGTTCTTC	CASSIKGEQFF
TRBD2	NA	TRBV9	TRBJ2-1	TGTGCCAGCAGCGGTGGGACTAGCGGATACAATGAGCAGTTCTTC	CASSGGTSGYNEQFF
TRBD2	once	TRBV29-1	TRBJ2-1	TGCAGCGTTGTTAGCGGGGGGTACAATGAGCAGTTCTTC	CSVVSGGYNEQFF
NA	NA	TRBV5-1	TRBJ2-1	TGCGCCAGCAGCTTGTCGGGGGTTCGGAGCTCCTACAATGAGCAGTTCTTC	CASSLSGVRSSYNEQFF
NA	NA	TRBV29-1	TRBJ2-6	TGCAGCGTTGGCGGTGGGGCCAACGTCCTGACTTTC	CSVGGGANVLTF
TRBD2	NA	TRBV4-3	TRBJ2-5	TGCGCCAGCAGCCAAGGAGAACTAGCGGGACGGGAGACCCAGTACTTC	CASSQGELAGRETQYF
NA	NA	TRBV7-9	TRBJ2-3	TGTGCCAGCAGCTTGGATGGACACTCCACAGATACGCAGTATTTT	CASSLDGHSTDTQYF
NA	NA	TRBV6-5	TRBJ2-7	TGTGCCAGCAGTTCTCCCGGGACAAAAGCCTACGAGCAGTACTTC	CASSSPGTKAYEQYF
TRBD2	once	TRBV2	TRBJ2-1	TGTGCCAGCAGTGTGCTAGCGGGGGTCGATGAGCAGTTCTTC	CASSVLAGVDEQFF
TRBD2	once	TRBV9	TRBJ2-7	TGTGCCAGCAGCCCGGGACTAGCGGGGGGCCGCCTCACCTACGAGCAGTACTTC	CASSPGLAGGRLTYEQYF
TRBD1	NA	TRBV9	TRBJ1-2	TGTGCCAGCAGCCACATTTATCACGGACAGGGAGGGTTTACTAACTATGGCTACACCTTC	CASSHIYHGQGGFTNYGYTF
NA	once	TRBV6-1	TRBJ2-2	TGTGCCAGCAGGGAGGGGGCGAGGACCACCGGGGAGCTGTTTTTT	CASREGARTTGELFF
TRBD2	NA	TRBV9	TRBJ2-2	TGTGCCAGCAGCGTAGATCCTAGCGGGGCGTCGGGGGAGCTGTTTTTT	CASSVDPSGASGELFF
NA	NA	TRBV9	TRBJ2-2	TGTGCCAGCAGCGTAGAGGCCCCAGCTCGGGTGCTGTTTTTT	CASSVEAPARVLFF
NA	NA	TRBV30	TRBJ1-1	TGTGCCTGGAGTGGGGCGAACGCTGAAGCTTTCTTT	CAWSGANAEAFF
TRBD2	NA	TRBV6-5	TRBJ2-1	TGTGCCAGCAGAAAAGGACTAGTAGGTTACAGTGAGCAGTTCTTC	CASRKGLVGYSEQFF
TRBD2	NA	TRBV28	TRBJ2-5	TGTGCCAGCAGTATATTACCGGGACTAGCGGGCCGCGAGACCCAGTACTTC	CASSILPGLAGRETQYF
NA	NA	TRBV30	TRBJ2-6	TGTGCCTGGAGTGTACTGACATCTTGGGCTGGGGCCAACGTCCTGACTTTC	CAWSVLTSWAGANVLTF
TRBD1	NA	TRBV6-1	TRBJ2-7	TGTGCCAGCAGATACCGGGACAGAGATCCTGGCGAGCAGTACTTC	CASRYRDRDPGEQYF
NA	NA	TRBV28	TRBJ2-1	TGTGCCAGCAGTTCACGTGGAGTCGGGGAATGGGAGCAGTTCTTC	CASSSRGVGEWEQFF
TRBD2	NA	TRBV27	TRBJ2-1	TGTGCCAGCAGTAGGCTAGCGGGAGGCTACAATGAGCAGTTCTTC	CASSRLAGGYNEQFF
NA	NA	TRBV20-1	TRBJ1-2	TGCAGTGTGACAGGAGACAATGGCTACACCTTC	CSVTGDNGYTF
TRBD1	once	TRBV6-1	TRBJ2-7	TGTGCCAGCAGTGAAGGACAGGGAAGTATGGAGTACTTC	CASSEGQGSMEYF
NA	NA	TRBV5-4	TRBJ2-5	TGTGCCAGCAGCCAAGCCCCGGGGGGCTTAAAAGAGACCCAGTACTTC	CASSQAPGGLKETQYF
TRBD1	NA	TRBV19	TRBJ1-2	TGTGCCAGTAGGATACAATTTGGACAGGCAGCTAACTATGGCTACACCTTC	CASRIQFGQAANYGYTF
TRBD1	NA	TRBV6-1	TRBJ2-5	TGTGCCAGCAGTGAAAATTCAGGGGGTCGGACCCAGTACTTC	CASSENSGGRTQYF
TRBD2	NA	TRBV28	TRBJ2-1	TGTGCCAGCACCATAACTAGCGGGAGGGCCTATGAGCAGTTCTTC	CASTITSGRAYEQFF
NA	NA	TRBV30	TRBJ1-4	TGTGCCTCGACCACACAGGGCTCTAATGAAAAACTGTTTTTT	CASTTQGSNEKLFF
NA	few	TRBV6-5	TRBJ1-2	TGTGCCAGCAGCAACGGCTATGGCTACACCTTC	CASSNGYGYTF
TRBD1	NA	TRBV4-1	TRBJ2-5	TGCGCCAGCAGCCAAGTCGTAGGGGGCCCCTCCGGGACCCAGTACTTC	CASSQVVGGPSGTQYF
NA	few	TRBV7-9	TRBJ1-3	TGTGCCAGCAGCCCGCTGCGGGGGGATAGTGGAAACACCATATATTTT	CASSPLRGDSGNTIYF
TRBD2	NA	TRBV6-5	TRBJ2-1	TGTGCCAGCAGTTACTCGACGGGACTAGCGGGCGATGAGCAGTTCTTC	CASSYSTGLAGDEQFF
TRBD1	NA	TRBV2	TRBJ1-4	TGTGCCAGCAGGTCGTGGCAGGGGGGTGAAAAACTGTTTTTT	CASRSWQGGEKLFF
NA	few	TRBV7-9	TRBJ2-1	TGTGCCAGCAGCCAGACAGGACCCGGTAGATTCAATGAGCAGTTCTTC	CASSQTGPGRFNEQFF
TRBD1	NA	TRBV5-1	TRBJ2-7	TGCGCCAGCAGCTCCTATTCCGGGACAGGAGGGGAATACTTC	CASSSYSGTGGEYF
NA	NA	TRBV29-1	TRBJ1-2	TGCAGCGTTGAATTCCAGGAGGATCGAGGCTACCCCTTC	CSVEFQEDRGYPF
TRBD2	few	TRBV5-1	TRBJ2-1	TGCGCCAGCAGCTTGGGCGGGAGCAGCAATGAGCAGTTCTTC	CASSLGGSSNEQFF
NA	NA	TRBV6-5	TRBJ1-5	TGTGCCAGCAGTCGGGGGATGGAAAGCAATCAGCCCCAGCATTTT	CASSRGMESNQPQHF
NA	NA	TRBV19	TRBJ1-2	TGTGCCAGTAGTTGGGAGGCCTATGGCTACACCTTC	CASSWEAYGYTF